This TCR beta chain was captured in a study of cytomegalovirus exposure and HLA in healthy donors. In the case of this clone: Its target is not known.

The CDR3 runs 14 residues. Germline loops: CDR1 SGHDT, CDR2 YYEEEE. V gave up 2 bases and J gave up 0 bases, with 6 bases separating them. Study conclusions and caveats: Later analysis demonstrated an association between a missense DCLRE1C variant and TCR beta V- and J-gene trimming. Apart from CMV serostatus, no immune exposure information was available. Later analysis revealed greater clonal expansion in HLA-associated TCR beta chains than in equally common others.

The PCR had 60 Vbeta and 13 Jbeta primers. Libraries were prepared by immunoSEQ multiplex PCR; TCRdb keeps only in-frame clonotypes and omits some of them. The table has roughly 120,000 clones, approximately 60% seen once. Material: PBMCs. The TCR was taken from a woman in her twenties or thirties in good health and CMV-seronegative. This sequence joins TRBV5-6 and TRBJ1-5; TRBD1 is a possible D gene (5 bases). CDR3 region: CASSFQGSNQPQHF. CDR3 sequence (DNA): TGTGCCAGCAGCTTTCAGGGTAGCAATCAGCCCCAGCATTTT.